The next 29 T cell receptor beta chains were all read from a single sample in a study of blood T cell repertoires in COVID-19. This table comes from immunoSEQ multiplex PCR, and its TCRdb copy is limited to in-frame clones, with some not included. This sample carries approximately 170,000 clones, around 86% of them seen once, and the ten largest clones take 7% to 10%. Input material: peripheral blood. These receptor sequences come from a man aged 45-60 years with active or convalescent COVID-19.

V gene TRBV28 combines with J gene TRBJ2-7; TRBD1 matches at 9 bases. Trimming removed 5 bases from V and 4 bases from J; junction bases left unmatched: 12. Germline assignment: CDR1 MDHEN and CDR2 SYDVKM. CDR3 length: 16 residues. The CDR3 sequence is CASSPPPGQGAYEQYF. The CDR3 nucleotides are TGTGCCAGCAGTCCTCCGCCGGGACAGGGAGCTTACGAGCAGTACTTC.

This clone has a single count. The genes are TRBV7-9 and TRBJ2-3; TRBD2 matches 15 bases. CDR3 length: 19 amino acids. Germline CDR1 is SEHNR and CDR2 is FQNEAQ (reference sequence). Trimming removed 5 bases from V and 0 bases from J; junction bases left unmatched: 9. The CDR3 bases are TGTGCCAGCAGCCTTCGTGGACTAGCGGGGGGGTCTAGCACAGATACGCAGTATTTT. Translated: CASSLRGLAGGSSTDTQYF.

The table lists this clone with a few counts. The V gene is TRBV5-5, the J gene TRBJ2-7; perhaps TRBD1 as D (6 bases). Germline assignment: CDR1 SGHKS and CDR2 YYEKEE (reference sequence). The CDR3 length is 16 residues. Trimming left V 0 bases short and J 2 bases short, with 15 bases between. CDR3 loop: CASSLALTGRTYEQYF. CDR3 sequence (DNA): TGTGCCAGCAGCTTGGCTCTGACAGGAAGGACCTACGAGCAGTACTTC.

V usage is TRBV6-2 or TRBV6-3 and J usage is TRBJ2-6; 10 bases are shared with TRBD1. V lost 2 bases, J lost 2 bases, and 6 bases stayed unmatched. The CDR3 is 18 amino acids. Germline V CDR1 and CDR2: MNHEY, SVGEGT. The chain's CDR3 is CASSYRRDRGAGANVLTF. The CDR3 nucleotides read TGTGCCAGCAGTTACCGCCGGGACAGGGGAGCTGGGGCCAACGTCCTGACTTTC.

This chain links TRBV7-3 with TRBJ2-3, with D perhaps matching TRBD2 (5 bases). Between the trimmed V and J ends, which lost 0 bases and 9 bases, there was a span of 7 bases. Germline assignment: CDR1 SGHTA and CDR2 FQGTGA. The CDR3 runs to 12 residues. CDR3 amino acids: CASSLTTGTQYF. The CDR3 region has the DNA TGTGCCAGCAGCTTAACGACGGGGACGCAGTATTTT.

The CDR3 region is CASSLGPGRGDSPLHF. The DNA of the CDR3 is TGTGCCAGCAGCTTGGGCCCCGGCAGGGGAGATTCACCCCTCCACTTT. V usage is TRBV5-4 and J usage is TRBJ1-6; D is possibly TRBD1 (6 bases). Germline V CDR1 and CDR2: SGHNT, YYREEE (reference sequence). V lost 0 bases, J lost 8 bases, and 15 bases lay in between. The CDR3 contains 16 residues.

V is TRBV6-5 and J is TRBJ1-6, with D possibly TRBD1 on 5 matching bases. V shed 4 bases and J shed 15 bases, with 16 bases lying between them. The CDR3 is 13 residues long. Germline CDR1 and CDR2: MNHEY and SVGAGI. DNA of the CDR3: TGTGCCAGCAGTTCTCCAAGCGGGGCTCTCCTCCACTTT. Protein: CASSSPSGALLHF.

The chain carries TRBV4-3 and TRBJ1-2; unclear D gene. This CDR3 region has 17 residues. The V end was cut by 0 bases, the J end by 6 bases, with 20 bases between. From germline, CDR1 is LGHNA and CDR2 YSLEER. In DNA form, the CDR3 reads TGCGCCAGCAGCCAAGATCGTCGAGTCACCGAGGGAGATGGCTACACCTTC. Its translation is CASSQDRRVTEGDGYTF.

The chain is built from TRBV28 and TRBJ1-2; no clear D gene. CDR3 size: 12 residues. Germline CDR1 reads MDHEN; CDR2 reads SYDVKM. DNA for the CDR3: TGTGCAGTCACCTCGGAGGTCTATGGCTACACCTTC. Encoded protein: CAVTSEVYGYTF.

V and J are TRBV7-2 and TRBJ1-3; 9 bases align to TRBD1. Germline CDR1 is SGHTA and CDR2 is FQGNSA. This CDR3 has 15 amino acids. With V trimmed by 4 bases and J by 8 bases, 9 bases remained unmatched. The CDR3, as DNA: TGTGCCAGCAGCTCCAACTCCGGGACAGGGTACACCATATATTTT. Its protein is CASSSNSGTGYTIYF.

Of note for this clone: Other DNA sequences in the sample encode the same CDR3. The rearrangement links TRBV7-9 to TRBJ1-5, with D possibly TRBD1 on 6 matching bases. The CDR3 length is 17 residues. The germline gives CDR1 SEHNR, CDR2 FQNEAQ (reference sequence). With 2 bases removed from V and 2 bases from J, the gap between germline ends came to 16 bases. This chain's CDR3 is CASSLSRGGGGNQPQHF. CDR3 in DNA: TGTGCCAGCAGCTTATCTAGGGGGGGCGGGGGCAATCAGCCCCAGCATTTT. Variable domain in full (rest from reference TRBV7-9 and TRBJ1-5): DTGVSQNPRHKITKRGQNVTFRCDPISEHNRLYWYRQTLGQGPEFLTYFQNEAQLEKSRLLSDRFSAERPKGSFSTLEIQRTEQGDSAMYLCASSLSRGGGGNQPQHFGDGTRLSIL.

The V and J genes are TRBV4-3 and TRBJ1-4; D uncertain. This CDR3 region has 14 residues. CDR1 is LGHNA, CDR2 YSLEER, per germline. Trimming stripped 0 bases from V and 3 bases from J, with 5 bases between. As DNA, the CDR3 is TGCGCCAGCAGCCAAGATGGAGCTAATGAAAAACTGTTTTTT. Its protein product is CASSQDGANEKLFF.

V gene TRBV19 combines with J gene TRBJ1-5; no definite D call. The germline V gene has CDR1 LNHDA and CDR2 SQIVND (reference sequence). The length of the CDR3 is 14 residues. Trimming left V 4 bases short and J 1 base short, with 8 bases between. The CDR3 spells CASSTGVSNQPQHF. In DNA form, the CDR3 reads TGTGCCAGTAGTACCGGGGTCAGCAATCAGCCCCAGCATTTT.

The CDR3 DNA reads TGTGCCTGGGGCTACGGGTCGGATTCACCCCTCCACTTT. Protein product: CAWGYGSDSPLHF. This chain joins TRBV30 and TRBJ1-6; D gene ambiguous. From germline, CDR1 is GTSNPN and CDR2 SVGIG (reference sequence). V shed 5 bases and J shed 8 bases, with 13 bases lying between them. The CDR3 is made up of 13 amino acids.

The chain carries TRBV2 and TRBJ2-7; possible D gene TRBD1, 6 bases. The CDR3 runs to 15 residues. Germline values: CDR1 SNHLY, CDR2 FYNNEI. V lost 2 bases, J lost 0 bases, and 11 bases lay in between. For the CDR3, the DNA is TGTGCCAGCAGTGAACTACGGGACAACTCCTACGAGCAGTACTTC. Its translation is CASSELRDNSYEQYF. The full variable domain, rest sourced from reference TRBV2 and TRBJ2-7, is EPEVTQTPSHQVTQMGQEVILRCVPISNHLYFYWYRQILGQKVEFLVSFYNNEISEKSEIFDDQFSVERPDGSNFTLKIRSTKLEDSAMYFCASSELRDNSYEQYFGPGTRLTVT.

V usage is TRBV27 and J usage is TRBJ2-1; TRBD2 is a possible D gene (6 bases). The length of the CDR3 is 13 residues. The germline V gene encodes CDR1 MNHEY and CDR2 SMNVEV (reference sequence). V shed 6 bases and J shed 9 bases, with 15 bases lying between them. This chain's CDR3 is CASRRLEGIEQFF. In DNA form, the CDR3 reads TGTGCCAGCAGGCGACTAGAGGGAATTGAGCAGTTCTTC.

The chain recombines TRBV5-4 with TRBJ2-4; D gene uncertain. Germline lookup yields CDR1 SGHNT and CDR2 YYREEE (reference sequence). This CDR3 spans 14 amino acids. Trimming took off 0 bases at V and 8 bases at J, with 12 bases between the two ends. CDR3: CASSLEPLSDIQYF. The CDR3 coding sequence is TGTGCCAGCAGCTTGGAGCCCCTATCGGACATTCAGTACTTC.

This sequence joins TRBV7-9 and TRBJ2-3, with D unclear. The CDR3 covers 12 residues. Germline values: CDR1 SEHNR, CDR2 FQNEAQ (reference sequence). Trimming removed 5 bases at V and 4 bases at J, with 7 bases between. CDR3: CASSPIADTQYF. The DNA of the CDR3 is TGTGCCAGCAGCCCGATAGCAGATACGCAGTATTTT.

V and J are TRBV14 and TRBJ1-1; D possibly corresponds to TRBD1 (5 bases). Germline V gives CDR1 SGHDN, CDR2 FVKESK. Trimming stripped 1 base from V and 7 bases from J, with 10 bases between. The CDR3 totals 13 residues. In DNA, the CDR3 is TGTGCCAGCAGCCAAGTCGGGGGTAGTGAAGCTTTCTTT. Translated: CASSQVGGSEAFF.

The CDR3 protein is CAISDPTRSEQFF. The CDR3 nucleotides are TGTGCCATCAGTGACCCTACACGGAGTGAGCAGTTCTTC. The rearrangement joins TRBV10-3 to TRBJ2-1; D not resolved. Germline loops: CDR1 ENHRY, CDR2 SYGVKD. CDR3 size: 13 residues. Trimming removed 3 bases from V and 9 bases from J, with 12 bases in between.

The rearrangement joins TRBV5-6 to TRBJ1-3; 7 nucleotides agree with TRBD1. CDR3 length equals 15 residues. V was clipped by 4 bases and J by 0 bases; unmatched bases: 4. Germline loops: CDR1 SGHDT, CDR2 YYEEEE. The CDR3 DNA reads TGTGCCAGCAGCGCCACAGGGGCCTCTGGAAACACCATATATTTT. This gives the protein CASSATGASGNTIYF.

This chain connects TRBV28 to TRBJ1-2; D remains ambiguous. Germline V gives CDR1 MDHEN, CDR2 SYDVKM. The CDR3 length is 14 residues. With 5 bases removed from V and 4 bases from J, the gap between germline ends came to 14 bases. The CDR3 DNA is TGTGCCAGCAGTATCTCAACAGAGTTCTATGGCTACACCTTC. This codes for CASSISTEFYGYTF.

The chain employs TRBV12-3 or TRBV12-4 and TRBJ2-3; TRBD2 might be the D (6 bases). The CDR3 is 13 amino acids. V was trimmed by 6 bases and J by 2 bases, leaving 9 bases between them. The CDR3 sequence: CASSGTPTDTQYF. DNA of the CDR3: TGTGCCAGCAGCGGGACTCCCACAGATACGCAGTATTTT.

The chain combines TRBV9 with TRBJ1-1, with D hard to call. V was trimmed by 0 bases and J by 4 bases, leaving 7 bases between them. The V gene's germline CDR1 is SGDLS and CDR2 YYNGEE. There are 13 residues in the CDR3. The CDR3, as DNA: TGTGCCAGCAGCGTAGCGTCGGGCACTGAAGCTTTCTTT. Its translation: CASSVASGTEAFF.

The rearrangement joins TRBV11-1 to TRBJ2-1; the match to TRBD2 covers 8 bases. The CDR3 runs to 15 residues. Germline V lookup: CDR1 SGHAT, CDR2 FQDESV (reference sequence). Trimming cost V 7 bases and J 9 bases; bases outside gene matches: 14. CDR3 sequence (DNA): TGTGCCAGCACCCGGGGGGGGCTTATGGCGGCTGAGCAGTTCTTC. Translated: CASTRGGLMAAEQFF.

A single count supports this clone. CDR3 sequence: CASSIGGVDEKLFF. Here the CDR3 DNA reads TGTGCCAGCAGTATAGGGGGTGTTGATGAAAAACTGTTTTTT. The V gene is TRBV28, the J gene TRBJ1-4, with a possible D match to TRBD1 (6 bases). V dropped 5 bases and J dropped 6 bases, with 13 bases sitting between them. The CDR3 loop spans 14 amino acids. Looked up from germline, CDR1 is MDHEN and CDR2 is SYDVKM.

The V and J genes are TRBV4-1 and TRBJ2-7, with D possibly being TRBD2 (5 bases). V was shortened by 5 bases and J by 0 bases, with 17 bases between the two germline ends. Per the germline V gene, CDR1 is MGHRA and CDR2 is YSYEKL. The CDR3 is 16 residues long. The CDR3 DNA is TGCGCCAGCAGCGCGCCCGGGCGCACTAGCTCCTACGAGCAGTACTTC. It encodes CASSAPGRTSSYEQYF.

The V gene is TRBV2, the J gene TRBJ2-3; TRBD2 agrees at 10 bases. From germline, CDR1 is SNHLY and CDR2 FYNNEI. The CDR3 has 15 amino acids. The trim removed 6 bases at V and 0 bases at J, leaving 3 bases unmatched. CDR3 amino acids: CASRRGLASTDTQYF. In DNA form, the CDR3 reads TGTGCCAGCAGAAGGGGACTAGCGAGCACAGATACGCAGTATTTT.

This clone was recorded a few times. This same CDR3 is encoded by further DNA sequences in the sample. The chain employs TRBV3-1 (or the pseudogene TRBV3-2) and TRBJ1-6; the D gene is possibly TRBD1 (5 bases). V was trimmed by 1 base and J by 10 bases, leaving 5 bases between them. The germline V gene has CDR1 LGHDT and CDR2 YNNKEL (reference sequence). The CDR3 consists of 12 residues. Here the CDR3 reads CASSQAGSPLHF. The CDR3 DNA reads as TGTGCCAGCAGCCAAGCAGGGTCACCCCTCCACTTT.